These 26 T cell receptor beta chains came from one sample sequenced in a study of T-cell memory formation after mild COVID-19. Using its own MiXCR run on the 5' RACE reads, TCRdb lists one record per CDR3 protein. The table has around 200,000 distinct CDR3 sequences, just over 9.5% seen once. The sample was PBMCs or a T cell subset sorted from them (not recorded which). Source of these receptors: a man younger than 30 who had mild COVID-19 (a few samples of this study predate the infection). Cell type and time point are not known.

This clonotype showed up just a few times. The chain recombines TRBV9 with TRBJ2-1; no definite D call. The CDR3 is 12 amino acids. Trimming stripped 0 bases from V and 4 bases from J, with 2 bases between. Germline V CDR1 and CDR2: SGDLS, YYNGEE. CDR3 sequence (DNA): TGTGCCAGCAGCGTAGTGTACAATGAGCAGTTCTTC. Protein: CASSVVYNEQFF. Supplemented by reference TRBV9 and TRBJ2-1, the full variable domain reads DSGVTQTPKHLITATGQRVTLRCSPRSGDLSVYWYQQSLDQGLQFLIQYYNGEERAKGNILERFSAQQFPDLHSELNLSSLELGDSALYFCASSVVYNEQFFGPGTRLTVL.

This clonotype was observed a handful of times. This rearrangement joins TRBV2 to TRBJ2-5; D is perhaps TRBD1 or TRBD2 (5 bases each). Germline loops: CDR1 SNHLY, CDR2 FYNNEI. V was shortened by 7 bases and J by 7 bases, with 19 bases between the two germline ends. There are 14 residues in the CDR3. CDR3 nucleotides: TGTGCCAGCAAGCCCTTACAGGACTCCAGGACCCAGTACTTC. It encodes CASKPLQDSRTQYF.

The gene calls are TRBV4-3 and TRBJ1-1, with TRBD1 matching 9 bases. This CDR3 has 16 amino acids. Per the germline V gene, CDR1 is LGHNA and CDR2 is YSLEER. J lost 6 bases, V lost 3 bases, and 11 bases had no gene match. The CDR3 loop is CASSHLGQGSVSEAFF. The CDR3 DNA is TGCGCCAGCAGCCATCTCGGACAGGGGAGTGTGTCTGAAGCTTTCTTT.

This clonotype appeared a few times. The chain is built from TRBV18 and TRBJ2-7; D is undetermined. The V and J ends lost 3 bases and 2 bases respectively, with 11 bases between them. There are 14 residues in the CDR3. CDR1 is KGHSH and CDR2 is LQKENI in the germline V gene. The CDR3 DNA follows: TGTGCCAGCTCACCGGATACTCTAACCTACGAGCAGTACTTC. The encoded protein is CASSPDTLTYEQYF.

This chain connects TRBV10-3 to TRBJ1-2; 8 positions match TRBD1. Germline CDR1 is ENHRY and CDR2 is SYGVKD. V was pared by 7 bases and J by 5 bases, with 12 bases of the junction left unmatched. The CDR3 runs 15 residues. CDR3 amino acids: CAINPVQGVPYGYTF. As DNA, the CDR3 is TGTGCCATCAATCCTGTACAGGGGGTGCCTTATGGCTACACCTTC.

The rearrangement links TRBV20-1 to TRBJ1-1; D is ambiguous. CDR1 is DFQATT and CDR2 is SNEGSKA in the germline V gene (reference sequence). The CDR3 covers 14 residues. V lost 1 base and J lost 0, with 9 bases in between. The CDR3 here is CSARVRRLNTEAFF. The DNA for the CDR3 is TGCAGTGCTAGAGTCAGGCGCTTGAACACTGAAGCTTTCTTT.

This clonotype was found many times. The CDR3 bases are TGTGCCAGCAGTTACTCCAGAGGTACTAATGAAAAACTGTTTTTT. Its translation is CASSYSRGTNEKLFF. The rearrangement links TRBV6-5 to TRBJ1-4; D ambiguous. Trimming removed 0 bases from V and 2 bases from J, with 7 bases in between. This CDR3 spans 15 amino acids. In germline, CDR1 is MNHEY, CDR2 SVGAGI.

In this sample, this clonotype turned up a few times. The J gene is TRBJ2-7, the V gene TRBV6-2 or TRBV6-3; no definite D call. V was trimmed by 6 bases and J by 2 bases, leaving 29 bases between them. Germline assignment: CDR1 MNHEY and CDR2 SVGEGT. The CDR3 loop spans 19 amino acids. The DNA of the CDR3 is TGTGCCAGCAGCTACGGATACGGGTTCGGAGAGACCATCACCTACGAGCAGTACTTC. Residues: CASSYGYGFGETITYEQYF.

V usage is TRBV6-2 or TRBV6-3 and J usage is TRBJ2-4; D uncertain. V shed 8 bases and J shed 1 base, with 12 bases lying between them. This CDR3 contains 14 residues. Germline loops: CDR1 MNHEY, CDR2 SVGEGT. This CDR3 reads CASWSVLAKNIQYF. CDR3 nucleotide sequence: TGTGCCAGCTGGTCCGTTCTGGCCAAAAACATTCAGTACTTC.

In its sample, this clonotype was seen a few times. V and J are TRBV11-2 and TRBJ1-6; D not resolved. Per germline, CDR1 SGHAT and CDR2 FQNNGV. V was trimmed by 5 bases and J by 0 bases, leaving 11 bases between them. The CDR3 spans 16 residues. CDR3 bases: TGTGCCAGCAGCCCCCTAGTAGGCTCCTATAATTCACCCCTCCACTTT. This codes for CASSPLVGSYNSPLHF.

The chain joins TRBV20-1 to TRBJ2-1; a weak D match, TRBD1 (6 bases). V lost 7 bases to trimming and J lost 10 bases, with 17 bases between them. The CDR3 extends over 12 amino acids. CDR1 and CDR2 from the germline V gene are DFQATT and SNEGSKA (reference sequence). CDR3 in DNA: TGCAGTGGAGCGTATGGGGGCTACGAGCAGTTCTTC. Translation: CSGAYGGYEQFF.

This chain uses TRBV4-2 with TRBJ2-5; TRBD2 aligns across 13 bases. Germline values: CDR1 LGHNA, CDR2 YNFKEQ. The V gene end was trimmed by 5 bases and the J gene end by 4 bases; junction bases not matched to a gene: 10. CDR3 length equals 17 residues. CDR3 residues: CASSKTLLAGGIETQYF. The CDR3 region has the DNA TGTGCCAGCAGCAAGACCCTACTAGCGGGGGGGATAGAGACCCAGTACTTC.

V is TRBV20-1 and J is TRBJ1-5, with a tentative D call TRBD1 (6 bases). The V gene's germline CDR1 is DFQATT and CDR2 SNEGSKA (reference sequence). V gave up 3 bases and J gave up 2 bases, with 17 bases separating them. This CDR3 region has 16 residues. CDR3: CSASSEGGIGNQPQHF. The CDR3 bases are TGCAGTGCTAGTTCGGAGGGGGGAATAGGCAATCAGCCCCAGCATTTT.

V is TRBV20-1 and J is TRBJ1-6; D is ambiguous. Trimming cost V 5 bases and J 0 bases, with 5 bases left between them. Germline CDR1 and CDR2: DFQATT and SNEGSKA (reference sequence). The CDR3 is made up of 13 amino acids. In DNA form, the CDR3 reads TGCAGTGCTCGGGACTCCTATAATTCACCCCTCCACTTT. It specifies CSARDSYNSPLHF.

This clonotype came up many times. This rearrangement joins TRBV6-6 to TRBJ1-5, with TRBD1 matching over 8 bases. The V gene's germline CDR1 is MNHNY and CDR2 SVGAGI (reference sequence). The CDR3 totals 15 residues. Losses at the gene ends were 0 bases for V and 2 bases for J; bases not matched to a gene: 0. CDR3 region: CASSYSDRGNQPQHF. As DNA, the CDR3 is TGTGCCAGCAGTTACTCGGACAGGGGCAATCAGCCCCAGCATTTT.

This clonotype has ten or more counts. The chain has TRBV2 and TRBJ1-2; a weak D match, TRBD1 (5 bases). V dropped 5 bases and J dropped 0 bases, with 19 bases sitting between them. Germline loops: CDR1 SNHLY, CDR2 FYNNEI. The CDR3 is made up of 17 amino acids. The CDR3 DNA follows: TGTGCCAGCAGTCCCCTTGGTGGGACCAAAGCTAACTATGGCTACACCTTC. The encoded protein is CASSPLGGTKANYGYTF.

This clonotype appeared many times. The V gene is TRBV6-5, the J gene TRBJ1-3; 8 nucleotides match TRBD1. Germline lookup yields CDR1 MNHEY and CDR2 SVGAGI. CDR3 length: 15 residues. Losses at the gene ends were 5 bases for V and 9 bases for J; bases not matched to a gene: 12. CDR3: CASSAQGAPGLTIYF. The CDR3 nucleotides are TGTGCCAGCAGTGCTCAGGGGGCCCCGGGCCTCACCATATATTTT.

This clonotype was picked up a small number of times. The CDR3 sequence: CASSIRPVTSGGGREQFF. DNA for the CDR3: TGTGCCAGCAGCATCAGACCCGTTACTAGCGGGGGGGGTCGTGAGCAGTTCTTC. The V call is TRBV2, the J call TRBJ2-1, with 13 bases fitting TRBD2. The CDR3 length is 18 residues. With V trimmed by 6 bases and J by 9 bases, 17 bases remained unmatched. Germline assignment: CDR1 SNHLY and CDR2 FYNNEI. Full variable domain (missing parts from reference TRBV2 and TRBJ2-1): EPEVTQTPSHQVTQMGQEVILRCVPISNHLYFYWYRQILGQKVEFLVSFYNNEISEKSEIFDDQFSVERPDGSNFTLKIRSTKLEDSAMYFCASSIRPVTSGGGREQFFGPGTRLTVL.

This clonotype was observed a few times. This chain connects TRBV5-6 to TRBJ2-7, with D perhaps being TRBD1 or TRBD2 (5 bases each). Germline assignment: CDR1 SGHDT and CDR2 YYEEEE. The CDR3 extends over 13 amino acids. Trimming shortened V by 4 bases and J by 3 bases, and 11 bases separated the two germline ends. This CDR3 is CASSLRDGYEQYV. The CDR3 region has the DNA TGTGCCAGCAGCCTCAGGGACGGCTACGAGCAGTACGTC.

This clonotype was detected only a few times. The chain uses TRBV12-3 or TRBV12-4 and TRBJ1-2; D gene unclear. The CDR3 contains 13 residues. The germline V and J ends were trimmed by 6 bases and 2 bases, with 10 bases remaining between them. The chain's CDR3 is CASSQTVNYGYTF. In DNA form, the CDR3 reads TGTGCCAGCAGCCAGACGGTAAACTATGGCTACACCTTC.

CDR3 in DNA: TGTGCCAGCAGTTTGGGAACCTACGAGCAGTACGTC. Translating gives CASSLGTYEQYV. The V and J genes are TRBV6-2 or TRBV6-3 and TRBJ2-7; unclear D gene. Between the trimmed V and J ends, which lost 4 bases and 2 bases, there was a span of 6 bases. This CDR3 has 12 amino acids. Germline values: CDR1 MNHEY, CDR2 SVGEGT.

The genes are TRBV6-5 and TRBJ1-2, with TRBD1 as a possible D gene (6 bases). Germline CDR1 MNHEY, CDR2 SVGAGI. Trimming pared 6 bases from V and 2 bases from J, leaving 10 bases between. The CDR3 is 13 residues long. The CDR3 loop is CASREQGNYGYTF. DNA for the CDR3: TGTGCCAGCAGGGAACAGGGCAACTATGGCTACACCTTC.

This clonotype appeared a few times. This rearrangement joins TRBV20-1 to TRBJ1-4; D is uncertain. Germline CDR1 and CDR2: DFQATT and SNEGSKA (reference sequence). Trimming pared 2 bases from V and 8 bases from J, leaving 12 bases between. The CDR3 contains 13 residues. The CDR3 DNA is TGCAGTGCTAGATACAGCGGGAACGAAAAACTGTTTTTT. Protein product: CSARYSGNEKLFF.

This clonotype was found many times. The genes are TRBV12-3 or TRBV12-4 and TRBJ1-2; weak D call: TRBD1 (5 bases). CDR3 size: 13 residues. The V end was cut by 1 base, the J end by 7 bases, with 10 bases between. CDR3 nucleotides: TGTGCCAGCAGTTTAGGGGGCGTTCTTGGCTACACCTTC. Protein product: CASSLGGVLGYTF.

This clonotype has a handful of counts. This sequence joins TRBV11-2 and TRBJ1-1; no clear D gene. V lost 0 bases and J 4 bases, leaving 12 bases between the germline ends. CDR1 is SGHAT, CDR2 FQNNGV, per germline. The CDR3 loop spans 15 amino acids. CDR3 sequence (DNA): TGTGCCAGCAGCTTAGATGGGAATTGGGGCACTGAAGCTTTCTTT. This sequence encodes CASSLDGNWGTEAFF.

In this sample, this clonotype turned up a few times. The chain is built from TRBV6-5 and TRBJ1-1; possible D gene TRBD1, 5 bases. The CDR3 length is 17 residues. V dropped 5 bases and J dropped 0 bases, with 19 bases sitting between them. Germline V lookup: CDR1 MNHEY, CDR2 SVGAGI. The CDR3 protein is CASSTSRGGAVNTEAFF. In DNA form, the CDR3 reads TGTGCCAGCAGTACCTCAAGGGGCGGGGCTGTGAACACTGAAGCTTTCTTT.